The text below deals with one T cell receptor (beta chain). No antigen is known for it. From the 5' RACE reads, TCRdb called clonotypes with MiXCR, one entry per CDR3 protein. The sample shows approximately 440,000 distinct CDR3 sequences, around 18% of them seen only once. This sample is drawn from a study of T-cell memory formation after mild COVID-19. Study-level information: Among the donors, TCR clusters were largely specific to each donor. General study results and limits: The pre-infection memory compartment contained some responding clones, suggesting cross-reactive memory joined. Day 37-peaking second-wave clones had unconfirmed SARS-CoV-2 specificity.

The sequence came from an adult woman who had mild COVID-19 (a few samples of this study predate the infection). Cell type and time point are not known. What was sequenced was PBMCs or a T cell subset sorted from them (not recorded which).

The CDR3 protein is CSVYSSNIQYF. Here the CDR3 DNA reads TGCAGTGTTTATTCCAGTAACATTCAGTACTTC. The V gene is TRBV20-1, the J gene TRBJ2-4; D is unresolved. Germline CDR1 is DFQATT and CDR2 is SNEGSKA (reference sequence). This CDR3 is built from 11 residues. Trimming removed 7 bases at V and 7 bases at J, with 11 bases between.